This note documents a single TCR beta chain sequence. What it binds is not known. The sample originates from a study of CD8 T cells in ankylosing spondylitis. Germline-derived CDR1 and CDR2 are GTSNPN and SVGIG (reference sequence). V was trimmed by 2 bases and J by 7 bases, leaving 11 bases between them. The CDR3 spans 13 residues. Overall study results and limits: Matched synovial fluid from ankylosing spondylitis patients was reported to be enriched for disease-linked clones.

The authors made TCR beta libraries by quantitative 5'-RACE with molecular barcodes. One entry per CDR3 protein, called by TCRdb with MiXCR from the 5' RACE reads. The sample lists 120,000 or so distinct CDR3 sequences, roughly 13% occurring once. The sequencing input was blood, either unsorted or a sorted T cell fraction (not recorded which). The rearrangement joins TRBV30 to TRBJ2-2, with D possibly TRBD1 on 6 matching bases. This sequence originates from a female donor with ankylosing spondylitis or in good health (not recorded which). As DNA, the CDR3 is TGTGCCTGGAGTCCTACAGGGCTCGGGGAGCTGTTTTTT. It specifies CAWSPTGLGELFF. The full variable domain, completed using reference TRBV30 and TRBJ2-2, is SQTIHQWPATLVQPVGSPLSLECTVEGTSNPNLYWYRQAAGRGLQLLFYSVGIGQISSEVPQNLSASRPQDRQFILSSKKLLLSDSGFYLCAWSPTGLGELFFGEGSRLTVL.